Following are 9 T cell receptor beta chains from one sample sequenced in a study of PD-1 blockade in classical Hodgkin lymphoma (dated by TCRdb to 2020 to 2022). Library preparation used the immunoSEQ multiplex PCR assay. The clones in this table, taken by TCRdb from immuneACCESS, are in-frame only. Not every clone is retained; where verified, under half of the shortfall comes from an unresolved V gene, and the cause of the rest is unknown. The sample table contains over 60,000 clones; only one count was recorded for 65% to 75% of them. The top ten hold approximately 9% of the sample. The sample's time point label, decoded: cycle 2 day 1 (C2D1) of nivolumab. Relapse after autologous stem cell transplantation had occurred in all trial patients, and cohorts A, B and C were distinguished by prior brentuximab vedotin exposure. Here the sequenced sample was peripheral blood mononuclear cells (PBMCs), taken before the second cycle of nivolumab. Source of these receptors: a human donor with classical Hodgkin lymphoma.

This chain uses TRBV27 with TRBJ1-5; no definite D call. This CDR3 has 14 amino acids. V was clipped by 0 bases and J by 9 bases, with 12 bases between them. Germline values: CDR1 MNHEY, CDR2 SMNVEV (reference sequence). The CDR3 DNA is TGTGCCAGCAGTTTATCGAAGGGTTTTCGGCCCCAGCATTTT. The encoded protein is CASSLSKGFRPQHF.

This clone was counted a few times. The chain joins TRBV29-1 to TRBJ2-7, with no clear D. CDR1 is SQVTM and CDR2 is ANQGSEA in the germline V gene. The CDR3 extends over 13 amino acids. Trimming left V 4 bases short and J 3 bases short, with 13 bases between. The CDR3 spells CSVGKGGSYEQYF. Written as DNA, the CDR3 is TGCAGCGTTGGAAAAGGTGGCAGCTACGAGCAGTACTTC.

The chain combines TRBV6-1 with TRBJ1-1; no firm D call. The CDR3 sequence is 22 residues long. Between the trimmed V and J ends, which lost 1 base and 3 bases, there was a span of 33 bases. Germline CDR1 is MNHNS and CDR2 is SASEGT. The CDR3, as DNA: TGTGCCAGCAGTGAAGTACCCCCCAAGCCCCCAGACGTGCCTTGCGAAGACACTGAAGCTTTCTTT. It is translated as CASSEVPPKPPDVPCEDTEAFF.

This clone was seen at least ten times. V usage is TRBV29-1 and J usage is TRBJ1-1; 7 nucleotides line up with TRBD1. There are 14 residues in the CDR3. CDR1 is SQVTM, CDR2 ANQGSEA, per germline. V shed 7 bases and J 2 bases; nucleotides not matched to a gene: 10. The CDR3 reads CSANWGQTNTEAFF. DNA of the CDR3: TGCAGCGCTAACTGGGGACAGACTAACACTGAAGCTTTCTTT.

This chain links TRBV18 with TRBJ1-1; 7 bases fit TRBD1. This CDR3 has 16 amino acids. Germline-derived CDR1 and CDR2 are KGHSH and LQKENI. Trimming cost V 3 bases and J 5 bases; bases outside gene matches: 12. The CDR3 DNA follows: TGTGCCAGCTCACCCCTTCAGGGGGGTAGAAATACTGAAGCTTTCTTT. This codes for CASSPLQGGRNTEAFF.

V usage is TRBV9 and J usage is TRBJ2-5; D not resolved. This CDR3 spans 12 amino acids. V lost 5 bases and J 3 bases, leaving 8 bases between the germline ends. Per the germline V gene, CDR1 is SGDLS and CDR2 is YYNGEE. For the CDR3, the DNA is TGTGCCAGCAGAGGAGTAGAAGAGACCCAGTACTTC. It translates to CASRGVEETQYF.

The chain has TRBV6-5 and TRBJ1-2; D gene ambiguous. V lost 7 bases, J lost 4 bases, and 7 bases lay in between. The germline V gene encodes CDR1 MNHEY and CDR2 SVGAGI. CDR3 size: 11 residues. The CDR3 DNA sequence: TGTGCCAGCACTCGGGGCTATGGCTACACCTTC. Translating gives CASTRGYGYTF.

Only one count was recorded for this clone. The rearrangement joins TRBV28 to TRBJ2-7; D possibly matches TRBD1 or TRBD2 (5 bases each). The V end lost 3 bases, the J end lost 0 bases, and 15 bases lay between the germline ends. CDR1 and CDR2 (germline): MDHEN, SYDVKM. This CDR3 is 16 amino acids long. The CDR3 DNA follows: TGTGCCAGCAGTTTGGGGGACCAAACGAGCTCCTACGAGCAGTACTTC. Protein sequence: CASSLGDQTSSYEQYF.

V is TRBV5-6 and J is TRBJ1-4; D not resolved. Trimming left V 4 bases short and J 5 bases short, with 18 bases between. The length of the CDR3 is 16 residues. Germline CDR1 is SGHDT and CDR2 is YYEEEE. The CDR3, as DNA: TGTGCCAGCAGCCTCCACGAAGCAGGCCTGAATGAAAAACTGTTTTTT. It encodes CASSLHEAGLNEKLFF.